A single sample gave rise to the 11 T cell receptor beta chains below, sequenced in a study of T-cell reconstitution after alpha-beta-depleted transplantation in children. For TCRbeta, the library was prepared with unique molecular identifiers. TCRdb used MiXCR to reprocess the PCR reads, holding one entry per CDR3 protein. The sample contains 190,000 or so distinct CDR3 sequences, approximately 6.6% of which appear only once. Sequenced here: PBMCs from the stem cell graft donor, sampled from the stem cell graft. The source is a human donor who donated a stem cell graft to a child with Wiskott-Aldrich syndrome.

This clonotype was seen ten or more times. The chain is built from TRBV28 and TRBJ1-1; D is ambiguous. This CDR3 has 13 residues. The germline V gene has CDR1 MDHEN and CDR2 SYDVKM. Trimming took 3 bases from V and 1 from J, leaving 6 bases between them. The CDR3 reads CASSFYQNTEAFF. The CDR3 region has the DNA TGTGCCAGCAGTTTCTATCAGAACACTGAAGCTTTCTTT.

This clonotype was found many times. The chain joins TRBV28 to TRBJ2-5, with 9 bases fitting TRBD2. Losses at the gene ends were 8 bases for V and 0 bases for J; bases not matched to a gene: 10. CDR3 size: 16 residues. Germline V gene data show CDR1 as MDHEN and CDR2 as SYDVKM. Written as DNA, the CDR3 is TGTGCCAGCTCCGGGGTAATAGCGGGGGACCAAGAGACCCAGTACTTC. It specifies CASSGVIAGDQETQYF.

This clonotype has ten or more counts. V gene TRBV5-1 combines with J gene TRBJ2-1; D remains ambiguous. The V gene lost 0 bases and the J gene lost 3 bases, with 13 bases spanning the gap. The germline V gene encodes CDR1 SGHRS and CDR2 YFSETQ. The CDR3 is made up of 16 amino acids. CDR3 in amino acids: CASSLVRPHNYNEQFF. CDR3 in DNA: TGCGCCAGCAGCTTGGTCCGTCCTCACAACTACAATGAGCAGTTCTTC.

This clonotype was seen ten or more times. The chain uses TRBV20-1 and TRBJ2-7; tentatively, D is TRBD1 or TRBD2 (5 bases each). This CDR3 contains 15 residues. CDR1 and CDR2 (germline): DFQATT, SNEGSKA (reference sequence). The germline V and J ends were trimmed by 5 bases and 0 bases, with 17 bases remaining between them. This chain's CDR3 is CSAWNRDRSSYEQYF. The CDR3 DNA sequence: TGCAGTGCTTGGAACCGGGACCGATCCTCCTACGAGCAGTACTTC.

This clonotype showed up just a few times. The V gene is TRBV19, the J gene TRBJ1-2; tentative D call: TRBD1 (5 bases). The CDR3 loop spans 18 amino acids. With 3 bases removed from V and 3 bases from J, the gap between germline ends came to 23 bases. Per germline, CDR1 LNHDA and CDR2 SQIVND (reference sequence). The CDR3 reads CASSIWGTGSTVYYGYTF. In nucleotides, the CDR3 is TGTGCCAGTAGTATTTGGGGAACAGGCTCCACTGTGTACTATGGCTACACCTTC.

The V gene is TRBV15, the J gene TRBJ1-2; maybe TRBD1 (6 bases). V was trimmed by 8 bases and J by 6 bases, leaving 10 bases between them. Germline values: CDR1 LNHNV, CDR2 YYDKDF (reference sequence). The CDR3 runs to 11 residues. The CDR3 sequence is CATDTGNGYTF. The CDR3 bases are TGTGCCACCGACACAGGGAATGGCTACACCTTC.

In its sample, this clonotype was seen many times. The chain uses TRBV6-5 and TRBJ1-2; D remains ambiguous. Trimming cost V 0 bases and J 2 bases, with 16 bases left between them. Per the germline V gene, CDR1 is MNHEY and CDR2 is SVGAGI. This CDR3 has 17 amino acids. The CDR3 protein is CASSYSRAAIVNYGYTF. In DNA form, the CDR3 reads TGTGCCAGCAGTTACTCGAGGGCTGCGATTGTGAACTATGGCTACACCTTC.

This clonotype was picked up many times. The V call is TRBV12-3 or TRBV12-4, the J call TRBJ1-1; tentative D call: TRBD1 (5 bases). The CDR3 extends over 14 amino acids. The V end lost 4 bases, the J end lost 1 base, and 10 bases lay between the germline ends. The CDR3 nucleotides are TGTGCCAGCAGTTACGGACACCAGAACACTGAAGCTTTCTTT. It translates to CASSYGHQNTEAFF.

This clonotype was observed many times. The chain carries TRBV3-1 and TRBJ2-5; 8 bases align to TRBD1. The CDR3 runs 16 residues. Looked up from germline, CDR1 is LGHDT and CDR2 is YNNKEL (reference sequence). J lost 4 bases, V lost 5 bases, and 12 bases had no gene match. The DNA of the CDR3 is TGTGCCAGCAGCGAAGGGGACGACAGGGGAGGAGAGACCCAGTACTTC. Translated: CASSEGDDRGGETQYF.

This clonotype has a count of ten or more. The rearrangement links TRBV20-1 to TRBJ2-7; D assignment may be TRBD1 or TRBD2 (5 bases each). Per the germline V gene, CDR1 is DFQATT and CDR2 is SNEGSKA (reference sequence). The CDR3 runs to 15 residues. With 0 bases removed from V and 5 bases from J, the gap between germline ends came to 17 bases. The CDR3 sequence is CSARDLDPGLNEQYF. The CDR3, as DNA: TGCAGTGCTAGAGATCTGGATCCGGGGCTTAACGAGCAGTACTTC.

This clonotype has at least ten counts. V gene TRBV5-1 combines with J gene TRBJ2-2, with D maybe TRBD2 (5 bases). Germline V gives CDR1 SGHRS, CDR2 YFSETQ. V dropped 2 bases and J dropped 7 bases, with 15 bases sitting between them. This CDR3 has 15 amino acids. CDR3 residues: CASSLTQIGGGELFF. The CDR3 DNA follows: TGCGCCAGCAGCTTAACCCAAATAGGAGGCGGGGAGCTGTTTTTT.